The 25 T cell receptor beta chains below all came from one sample that was sequenced in a study of T-cell reconstitution after alpha-beta-depleted transplantation in children. Researchers prepared the TCRbeta library using unique molecular identifiers, the study reports. A single record per CDR3 protein comes from TCRdb applying MiXCR to the PCR reads. Here the sample spans hundreds of thousands of distinct CDR3 sequences, approximately 10% being singletons. The sample here was PBMCs, taken before TCRalphabeta/CD19-depleted stem cell transplant. Receptors originate from a child aged 2 to 10 with inherited bone marrow failure, due to receive a stem cell transplant.

This clonotype was found a few times. The V and J genes are TRBV29-1 and TRBJ2-6, with D possibly being TRBD1 or TRBD2 (6 bases each). Germline V gives CDR1 SQVTM, CDR2 ANQGSEA. The CDR3 spans 14 residues. Trimming cost V 6 bases and J 0 bases, with 9 bases left between them. CDR3 amino acids: CSVRGASGANVLTF. Written as DNA, the CDR3 is TGCAGCGTGAGGGGGGCCTCTGGGGCCAACGTCCTGACTTTC.

The chain employs TRBV12-3 or TRBV12-4 and TRBJ1-6, with D unclear. The CDR3 has 13 residues. V dropped 6 bases and J dropped 10 bases, with 13 bases sitting between them. The CDR3 loop reads CASRVGDGSPLHF. CDR3 nucleotide sequence: TGTGCCAGCAGGGTTGGAGACGGGTCACCCCTCCACTTT.

This clonotype has a handful of counts. This sequence joins TRBV11-2 and TRBJ2-7; 12 bases line up with TRBD2. CDR1 is SGHAT, CDR2 FQNNGV, per germline. Trimming removed 5 bases from V and 12 bases from J; junction bases left unmatched: 23. This CDR3 contains 18 residues. CDR3 residues: CASSITLGLDGTSGPPYF. The DNA of the CDR3 is TGTGCCAGCAGCATCACCTTGGGCCTAGACGGGACTAGCGGGCCCCCGTACTTC. The variable domain in full, with the rest retrieved from reference TRBV11-2 and TRBJ2-7, is EAGVAQSPRYKIIEKRQSVAFWCNPISGHATLYWYQQILGQGPKLLIQFQNNGVVDDSQLPKDRFSAERLKGVDSTLKIQPAKLEDSAVYLCASSITLGLDGTSGPPYFGPGTRLTVT.

Many counts were recorded for this clonotype. CDR3 sequence (DNA): TGTGCCAGCAGAGGTTTAAGGGGGAACACTGAAGCTTTCTTT. Translating gives CASRGLRGNTEAFF. The chain recombines TRBV5-5 with TRBJ1-1; D possibly corresponds to TRBD1 (5 bases). The CDR3 loop spans 14 amino acids. V was cut by 5 bases and J by 1 base, with 12 bases left in between. Germline V gives CDR1 SGHKS, CDR2 YYEKEE (reference sequence).

This clonotype has at least ten counts. This chain links TRBV20-1 with TRBJ1-5; D unclear. The CDR3 loop spans 13 amino acids. Germline-derived CDR1 and CDR2 are DFQATT and SNEGSKA (reference sequence). Trimming removed 6 bases from V and 1 base from J, with 10 bases in between. The CDR3 is CSASRTSNQPQHF. The CDR3 nucleotides read TGCAGTGCCTCAAGGACGAGCAATCAGCCCCAGCATTTT.

This clonotype was observed many times. The V call is TRBV10-2, the J call TRBJ2-7; 9 bases align to TRBD1. Per the germline V gene, CDR1 is WSHSY and CDR2 is SAAADI. This CDR3 is built from 17 residues. Unmatched junction bases numbered 12, after V lost 3 bases and J lost 3 bases. In nucleotides, the CDR3 is TGCGCCAGCAGTGATCACCCCGGGACAGGGTTTTTCTACGAGCAGTACTTC. Encoded protein: CASSDHPGTGFFYEQYF.

This clonotype was seen at least ten times. The chain has TRBV28 and TRBJ2-2; maybe TRBD2 (5 bases). The V gene lost 5 bases and the J gene lost 3 bases, with 13 bases spanning the gap. Looked up from germline, CDR1 is MDHEN and CDR2 is SYDVKM. The CDR3 has 15 amino acids. CDR3 amino acids: CASSHQRVDTGELFF. The CDR3, as DNA: TGTGCCAGCAGTCACCAGAGGGTCGACACCGGGGAGCTGTTTTTT.

On this clonotype itself: This CDR3 is missing its conserved last phenylalanine or tryptophan, likely due to a read error. The rearrangement joins TRBV7-2 to TRBJ2-7; D remains ambiguous. Germline V gene data show CDR1 as SGHTA and CDR2 as FQGNSA. The CDR3 runs to 13 residues. With 3 bases removed from V and 3 bases from J, the gap between germline ends came to 9 bases. Written as DNA, the CDR3 is TGTGCCAGCAGCTTCAGCCCGCGCTACGAGCAGTACCTC. Residues: CASSFSPRYEQYL.

V usage is TRBV4-3 and J usage is TRBJ2-7, with 8 nucleotides matching TRBD2. Per germline, CDR1 LGHNA and CDR2 YSLEER. The CDR3 extends over 16 amino acids. J lost 3 bases, V lost 0 bases, and 7 bases had no gene match. The CDR3 reads CASSQDNFGGGYEQYF. In DNA form, the CDR3 reads TGCGCCAGCAGCCAAGATAACTTCGGGGGGGGCTACGAGCAGTACTTC.

This clonotype was counted many times. This chain joins TRBV18 and TRBJ2-7; 12 positions agree with TRBD2. Losses at the gene ends were 4 bases for V and 4 bases for J; bases not matched to a gene: 8. Germline V gene lookup returns CDR1 KGHSH and CDR2 LQKENI. This CDR3 is 16 amino acids long. The CDR3 spells CASSQGLAGFVYEQYF. CDR3 nucleotide sequence: TGTGCCAGCTCACAAGGACTAGCGGGATTTGTGTACGAGCAGTACTTC.

This clonotype was seen only a few times. The chain is built from TRBV20-1 and TRBJ2-3, with TRBD2 matching over 9 bases. Trimming at V came to 0 bases and at J to 0 bases, leaving 4 bases not matched to a gene. The length of the CDR3 is 16 residues. Germline-derived CDR1 and CDR2 are DFQATT and SNEGSKA (reference sequence). The CDR3 sequence is CSARDSLAGSTDTQYF. The CDR3 DNA sequence: TGCAGTGCTAGAGATAGTCTAGCGGGAAGCACAGATACGCAGTATTTT.

This clonotype was counted ten times or more. The genes are TRBV7-2 and TRBJ2-1, with 10 bases that match TRBD2. Trimming cost V 2 bases and J 0 bases; bases outside gene matches: 7. This CDR3 comprises 18 residues. The germline V gene encodes CDR1 SGHTA and CDR2 FQGNSA. The CDR3 protein is CASSLIVLAGPSYNEQFF. CDR3 nucleotide sequence: TGTGCCAGCAGCTTAATTGTACTAGCGGGACCCTCCTACAATGAGCAGTTCTTC.

This clonotype was recorded many times. V usage is TRBV20-1 and J usage is TRBJ2-5, with a weak D call TRBD1 (6 bases). In germline, CDR1 is DFQATT, CDR2 SNEGSKA (reference sequence). This CDR3 is built from 14 residues. Between the trimmed V and J ends, which lost 4 bases and 4 bases, there was a span of 16 bases. The CDR3 spells CSANRDKVPETQYF. The CDR3 DNA sequence: TGCAGTGCTAACCGGGACAAAGTTCCAGAGACCCAGTACTTC.

Of note for this clonotype: Compared with germline, one end of the junction differs, possibly owing to a read error. CDR3 region: CASSRLSVTEGNKKLFF. As DNA, the CDR3 is TGCGCCAGCAGCCGCCTCAGTGTTACAGAGGGTAATAAAAAACTGTTTTTT. The genes are TRBV5-1 and TRBJ1-4; no clear D. Germline CDR1 SGHRS, CDR2 YFSETQ. The CDR3 consists of 17 residues.

This clonotype was found many times. The chain has TRBV15 and TRBJ2-7; 8 bases map to TRBD2. The CDR3 loop spans 14 amino acids. With V trimmed by 7 bases and J by 3 bases, 8 bases remained unmatched. Germline V CDR1 and CDR2: LNHNV, YYDKDF (reference sequence). CDR3 residues: CATTKGSGNYEQYF. CDR3 coding DNA: TGTGCCACCACCAAGGGTAGCGGGAACTACGAGCAGTACTTC.

Comment on this clonotype: With a much larger clone just one base away, this may be a read error. No conserved phenylalanine or tryptophan ends this CDR3, so it is likely a read error. V and J are TRBV29-1 and TRBJ1-1, with D hard to call. This CDR3 comprises 15 residues. Trimming removed 0 bases at V and 0 bases at J, with 11 bases between. Germline CDR1 SQVTM, CDR2 ANQGSEA. Here the CDR3 DNA reads TGCAGCGTTGAAGATACCTGGGCCGTGAACACTGAAGCTTTCCTT. This codes for CSVEDTWAVNTEAFL.

In this sample, this clonotype turned up many times. The V and J genes are TRBV7-9 and TRBJ2-7, with D possibly called TRBD1 or TRBD2 (5 bases each). V was cut by 7 bases and J by 4 bases, with 17 bases left in between. This CDR3 is 14 amino acids long. Looked up from germline, CDR1 is SEHNR and CDR2 is FQNEAQ (reference sequence). CDR3 residues: CASTLGSGRYEQYF. In nucleotides, the CDR3 is TGTGCCAGCACCCTTGGTTCGGGGCGATACGAGCAGTACTTC.

This clonotype was observed at least ten times. The genes are TRBV5-1 and TRBJ2-7; TRBD2 is a possible D gene (6 bases). The V gene's germline CDR1 is SGHRS and CDR2 YFSETQ. V lost 7 bases and J 0 bases, leaving 8 bases between the germline ends. The CDR3 runs to 12 residues. Here the CDR3 reads CASGRDSYEQYF. The CDR3 DNA reads as TGCGCCAGCGGGCGGGACTCCTACGAGCAGTACTTC.

This chain joins TRBV7-6 and TRBJ1-3; D is unresolved. Trimming removed 0 bases from V and 9 bases from J, with 12 bases in between. CDR1 and CDR2 (germline): SGHVS, FNYEAQ. This CDR3 has 14 amino acids. For the CDR3, the DNA is TGTGCCAGCAGCTTAGCAGACACGGTTGGCACCATATATTTT. Translation: CASSLADTVGTIYF.

This clonotype was counted many times. The chain carries TRBV28 and TRBJ2-7; 7 nucleotides match TRBD2. V shed 3 bases, J shed 4 bases, and the junction held 6 bases outside the gene matches. CDR3 length: 14 amino acids. CDR1 is MDHEN and CDR2 is SYDVKM in the germline V gene. The CDR3 DNA reads as TGTGCCAGCAGTTTTGGGCGGGGAGGGTACGAGCAGTACTTC. It codes for CASSFGRGGYEQYF.

This clonotype was seen ten or more times. This chain joins TRBV10-3 and TRBJ2-3; maybe TRBD2 (6 bases). The CDR3 is 15 residues long. Between the trimmed V and J ends, which lost 3 bases and 0 bases, there was a span of 10 bases. In germline, CDR1 is ENHRY, CDR2 SYGVKD. In nucleotides, the CDR3 is TGTGCCATCAGTGATTCCGGGACTAGCACAGATACGCAGTATTTT. Translating it yields CAISDSGTSTDTQYF.

There are many counts of this clonotype. CDR3 in DNA: TGTGCCAGCACGCCCGGCAGGGGGTTCACAGATACGCAGTATTTT. It specifies CASTPGRGFTDTQYF. The gene calls are TRBV27 and TRBJ2-3; 7 positions match TRBD1. There are 15 residues in the CDR3. V gave up 7 bases and J gave up 2 bases; unmatched junction bases: 9. CDR1 and CDR2 (germline): MNHEY, SMNVEV (reference sequence).

This clonotype was seen ten or more times. This chain connects TRBV5-6 to TRBJ2-5; D is unresolved. Germline values: CDR1 SGHDT, CDR2 YYEEEE. V dropped 1 base and J dropped 1 base, with 11 bases sitting between them. CDR3 length equals 15 residues. CDR3 sequence reads: CASSLCRRLQETQYF. In DNA form, the CDR3 reads TGTGCCAGCAGCTTGTGTAGGAGACTCCAAGAGACCCAGTACTTC.

The rearrangement joins TRBV4-3 to TRBJ2-4, with 10 bases lining up with TRBD2. Germline CDR1 LGHNA, CDR2 YSLEER. Losses at the gene ends were 4 bases for V and 0 bases for J; bases not matched to a gene: 3. This CDR3 is built from 16 residues. CDR3 sequence (DNA): TGCGCCAGCAGCCCAAGGACTAGCGGAGCCAAAAACATTCAGTACTTC. Translated: CASSPRTSGAKNIQYF.

At least ten counts were recorded for this clonotype. The gene calls are TRBV4-3 and TRBJ2-4; D tentatively fits TRBD1 or TRBD2 (5 bases each). Germline assignment: CDR1 LGHNA and CDR2 YSLEER. The V gene lost 0 bases and the J gene lost 1 base, with 13 bases spanning the gap. The CDR3 contains 17 residues. The CDR3 region is CASSQERGRRAKNIQYF. The DNA of the CDR3 is TGCGCCAGCAGCCAAGAACGGGGCAGGAGGGCCAAAAACATTCAGTACTTC.